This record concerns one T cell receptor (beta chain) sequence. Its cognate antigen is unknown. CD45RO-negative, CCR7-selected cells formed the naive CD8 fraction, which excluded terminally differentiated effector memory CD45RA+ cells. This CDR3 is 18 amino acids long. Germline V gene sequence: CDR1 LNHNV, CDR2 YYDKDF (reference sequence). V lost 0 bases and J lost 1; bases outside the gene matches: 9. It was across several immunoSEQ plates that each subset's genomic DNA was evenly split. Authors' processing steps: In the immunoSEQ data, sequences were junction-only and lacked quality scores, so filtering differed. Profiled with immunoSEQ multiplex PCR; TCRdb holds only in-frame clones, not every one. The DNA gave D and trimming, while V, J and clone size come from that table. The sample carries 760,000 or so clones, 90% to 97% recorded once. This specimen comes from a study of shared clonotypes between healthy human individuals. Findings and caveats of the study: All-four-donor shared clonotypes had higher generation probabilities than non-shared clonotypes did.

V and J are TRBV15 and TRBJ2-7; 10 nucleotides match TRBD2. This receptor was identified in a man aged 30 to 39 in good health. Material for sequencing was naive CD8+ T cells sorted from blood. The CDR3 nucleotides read TGTGCCACCAGCAGAGATGGGTTAGCGGGAGGCCCATCCTACGAGCAGTACTTC. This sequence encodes CATSRDGLAGGPSYEQYF.